This T cell receptor beta chain was retrieved from a study of beta chain features in type 1 diabetes. General study points: Cells with high TCR expression could be over-represented by cDNA sequencing.

A note on this clone: The target antigen is unknown.

The isolated RNA, all of it, was reverse transcribed, so expressed TCRB transcripts were what got sequenced. Libraries were prepared by immunoSEQ multiplex PCR; TCRdb keeps only in-frame clonotypes and omits some of them. Of 200,000 to 250,000 clones listed, 9.6% are singletons. V was cut by 7 bases and J by 2 bases, with 15 bases left in between. The V gene's germline CDR1 is MNHNS and CDR2 SASEGT. The CDR3 consists of 15 residues. The receptor's source is a woman younger than 35 in good health. The source material was naive CD4+ T cells from blood. The chain carries TRBV6-1 and TRBJ2-1, with a tentative D call TRBD1 (5 bases). The CDR3 DNA sequence: TGTGCCAGCACCCTGAGCAGGGAAACCTACAATGAGCAGTTCTTC. It translates to CASTLSRETYNEQFF.